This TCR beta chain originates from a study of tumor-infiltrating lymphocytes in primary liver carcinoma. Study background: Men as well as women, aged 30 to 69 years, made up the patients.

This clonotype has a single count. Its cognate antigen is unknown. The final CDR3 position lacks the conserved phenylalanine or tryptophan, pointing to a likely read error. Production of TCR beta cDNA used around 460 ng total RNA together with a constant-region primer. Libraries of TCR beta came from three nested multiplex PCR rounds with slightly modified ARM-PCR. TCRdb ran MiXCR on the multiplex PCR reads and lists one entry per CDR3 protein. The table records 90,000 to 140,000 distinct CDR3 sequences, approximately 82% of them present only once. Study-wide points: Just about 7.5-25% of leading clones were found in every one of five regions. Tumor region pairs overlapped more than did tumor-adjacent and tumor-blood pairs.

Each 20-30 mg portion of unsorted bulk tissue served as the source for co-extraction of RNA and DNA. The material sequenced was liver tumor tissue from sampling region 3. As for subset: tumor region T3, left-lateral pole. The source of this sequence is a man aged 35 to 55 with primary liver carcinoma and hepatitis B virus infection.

CDR3: CASNWARRETQYI. CDR3 DNA: TGTGCCAGCAATTGGGCCCGTAGAGAGACCCAGTACATC. V gene TRBV6-2 or TRBV6-3 combines with J gene TRBJ2-5, with D hard to call. This CDR3 has 13 amino acids. Germline V gene sequence: CDR1 MNHEY, CDR2 SVGEGT. V was cut by 7 bases and J by 4 bases, with 13 bases left in between.